The 25 T cell receptor beta chains given below trace back to one sample, sequenced in a study of T cell repertoires in cytomegalovirus infection. TCRdb used MiXCR to reprocess the reads, holding one entry per CDR3 protein. The data show about 530,000 distinct CDR3 sequences, with about 26% seen just once and about 12% held by the top ten. Sequencing was performed on PBMCs. The source of these receptors is a human donor in good health (CMV status not recorded). Some clones in this sample may be carry-over from other donors' samples.

This clonotype was counted only a few times. The rearrangement links TRBV28 to TRBJ1-5; D is possibly TRBD1 (5 bases). CDR1 is MDHEN and CDR2 is SYDVKM in the germline V gene. There are 19 residues in the CDR3. Trimming took off 2 bases at V and 5 bases at J, with 25 bases between the two ends. Written as DNA, the CDR3 is TGTGCCAGCAGTTTAGTAGGGGTTTTCGCAGGCAATGCAGATCAGCCCCAGCATTTT. Protein: CASSLVGVFAGNADQPQHF. The complete variable domain, with remaining parts taken from reference TRBV28 and TRBJ1-5, reads DVKVTQSSRYLVKRTGEKVFLECVQDMDHENMFWYRQDPGLGLRLIYFSYDVKMKEKGDIPEGYSVSREKKERFSLILESASTNQTSMYLCASSLVGVFAGNADQPQHFGDGTRLSIL.

This clonotype was detected a few times. V usage is TRBV19 and J usage is TRBJ2-1; 11 bases align to TRBD2. The CDR3 consists of 16 residues. CDR1 and CDR2 (germline): LNHDA, SQIVND (reference sequence). Trimming removed 0 bases from V and 7 bases from J; junction bases left unmatched: 5. The CDR3 protein is CASSIDELAGVNEQFF. The CDR3 nucleotides read TGTGCCAGTAGTATAGATGAACTAGCGGGAGTGAATGAGCAGTTCTTC.

On this clonotype itself: The junction differs from germline at one of its ends, possibly a read error. The gene calls are TRBV5-1 and TRBJ2-3, with D possibly matching TRBD1 (8 bases). Germline loops: CDR1 SGHRS, CDR2 YFSETQ. The CDR3 totals 17 residues. CDR3 sequence (DNA): TGCGCCAGCGGCTTCACAGGGGGGGGTTCGGTCACAGATACGCAGTATTTT. Residues: CASGFTGGGSVTDTQYF.

This clonotype was seen more than once but under ten times. CDR3 in DNA: TGCAGTGCTAGACCCTGGGACAGGGAAGATTCACCCCTCCACTTT. As protein: CSARPWDREDSPLHF. The V call is TRBV20-1, the J call TRBJ1-6; 9 bases are a match to TRBD1. This CDR3 spans 15 amino acids. The J segment lost 8 bases and the V segment lost 2 bases, leaving 7 bases of the junction unmatched. CDR1 is DFQATT, CDR2 SNEGSKA, per germline (reference sequence).

This clonotype has more than one count but fewer than ten. The rearrangement uses TRBV10-2 and TRBJ2-1; 10 bases align to TRBD2. Per germline, CDR1 WSHSY and CDR2 SAAADI. Trimming removed 4 bases from V and 3 bases from J; junction bases left unmatched: 3. This CDR3 is built from 15 residues. The CDR3 spells CASSVTSGDYNEQFF. The CDR3 region has the DNA TGCGCCAGCAGTGTAACTAGCGGGGACTACAATGAGCAGTTCTTC.

This clonotype appeared many times. The chain carries TRBV7-9 and TRBJ2-5, with D tentatively TRBD1 or TRBD2 (5 bases each). This CDR3 is 14 amino acids long. CDR1 and CDR2 (germline): SEHNR, FQNEAQ (reference sequence). Trimming stripped 0 bases from V and 5 bases from J, with 10 bases between. CDR3 sequence reads: CASSLARGDETQYF. The CDR3, as DNA: TGTGCCAGCAGCTTAGCGAGAGGGGACGAGACCCAGTACTTC.

The chain combines TRBV12-3 or TRBV12-4 with TRBJ2-7; TRBD1 matches 8 bases. V trimming: 3 bases; J trimming: 3 bases; junction bases outside the gene matches: 4. The CDR3 covers 14 residues. Here the CDR3 reads CASSLTGEIYEQYF. DNA of the CDR3: TGTGCCAGCAGTTTGACAGGGGAGATCTACGAGCAGTACTTC.

This clonotype appeared a few times. V gene TRBV6-1 combines with J gene TRBJ2-3; TRBD2 aligns across 10 bases. The length of the CDR3 is 19 residues. V lost 3 bases to trimming and J lost 4 bases; unmatched junction nucleotides: 16. CDR1 is MNHNS, CDR2 SASEGT, per germline. CDR3 bases: TGTGCCAGCAGTGATTGGGGAGGTCTCGGGACTAGCGATTCAGATACGCAGTATTTT. This gives the protein CASSDWGGLGTSDSDTQYF.

This sequence joins TRBV12-3 or TRBV12-4 and TRBJ2-4; TRBD1 matches 8 bases. The CDR3 loop spans 19 amino acids. The V segment lost 5 bases and the J segment 0 bases; nucleotides outside the gene matches: 15. CDR3 sequence reads: CASSLHSRTGTLAKNIQYF. The CDR3 coding sequence is TGTGCCAGCAGTCTTCACTCGAGGACAGGGACCCTAGCCAAAAACATTCAGTACTTC.

This clonotype was counted at least ten times. The chain links TRBV6-1 to TRBJ2-2; D tentatively fits TRBD1 or TRBD2 (5 bases each). Trimming took off 4 bases at V and 3 bases at J, with 15 bases between the two ends. The CDR3 length is 16 residues. Germline CDR1 reads MNHNS; CDR2 reads SASEGT. CDR3 in amino acids: CASSGSGTQDTGELFF. For the CDR3, the DNA is TGTGCCAGCAGTGGGTCCGGGACGCAAGACACCGGGGAGCTGTTTTTT.

The gene calls are TRBV4-1 and TRBJ2-1; D is undetermined. The V and J ends lost 1 base and 3 bases respectively, with 7 bases between them. The CDR3 has 14 residues. Germline values: CDR1 MGHRA, CDR2 YSYEKL. The chain's CDR3 is CASSQVSGYNEQFF. CDR3 coding DNA: TGCGCCAGCAGCCAAGTCAGTGGCTACAATGAGCAGTTCTTC.

The V and J genes are TRBV4-1 and TRBJ1-1; a possible D gene is TRBD1 (5 bases). CDR1 is MGHRA, CDR2 YSYEKL, per germline. CDR3 length: 13 residues. Trimming shortened V by 4 bases and J by 7 bases, and 13 bases separated the two germline ends. This chain's CDR3 is CASSPFSRVEAFF. Here the CDR3 DNA reads TGCGCCAGCAGCCCCTTTAGCAGGGTTGAAGCTTTCTTT.

This clonotype came up a few times. The chain couples TRBV11-2 to TRBJ2-2; D is ambiguous. The CDR3 spans 10 residues. V was cut by 3 bases and J by 7 bases, with 0 bases left in between. Per germline, CDR1 SGHAT and CDR2 FQNNGV. CDR3 region: CASSFGELFF. CDR3 sequence (DNA): TGTGCCAGCAGCTTCGGGGAGCTGTTTTTT. The complete variable domain, with remaining parts taken from reference TRBV11-2 and TRBJ2-2, reads EAGVAQSPRYKIIEKRQSVAFWCNPISGHATLYWYQQILGQGPKLLIQFQNNGVVDDSQLPKDRFSAERLKGVDSTLKIQPAKLEDSAVYLCASSFGELFFGEGSRLTVL.

The gene calls are TRBV11-2 and TRBJ2-5; maybe TRBD2 (5 bases). CDR3 length: 14 amino acids. Germline CDR1 and CDR2: SGHAT and FQNNGV. Trimming removed 2 bases from V and 3 bases from J, with 10 bases in between. CDR3 protein: CASSLKSGEETQYF. CDR3 sequence (DNA): TGTGCCAGCAGCTTAAAGTCCGGGGAAGAGACCCAGTACTTC.

This clonotype was counted between two and nine times. V is TRBV11-3 and J is TRBJ2-7, with D perhaps matching TRBD1 (5 bases). V lost 3 bases and J 7 bases, leaving 19 bases between the germline ends. This CDR3 has 15 amino acids. The germline CDR1 and CDR2 sequences are SGHNT and YENEEA. CDR3 sequence reads: CASSFPSSFRGEQYV. The DNA for the CDR3 is TGTGCCAGCAGCTTCCCGTCAAGCTTTAGGGGTGAGCAGTACGTC.

The rearrangement joins TRBV7-9 to TRBJ1-1; D is unresolved. The CDR3 loop spans 14 amino acids. The V end lost 0 bases, the J end lost 2 bases, and 7 bases lay between the germline ends. CDR1 and CDR2 from the germline V gene are SEHNR and FQNEAQ (reference sequence). The CDR3 DNA follows: TGTGCCAGCAGCTTAGCGGTCTTTAACACTGAAGCTTTCTTT. Translating gives CASSLAVFNTEAFF.

V gene TRBV28 combines with J gene TRBJ2-1; D gene uncertain. Trimming stripped 3 bases from V and 4 bases from J, with 7 bases between. Germline lookup yields CDR1 MDHEN and CDR2 SYDVKM. The CDR3 covers 13 residues. The CDR3 sequence: CASSFPTYNEQFF. DNA for the CDR3: TGTGCCAGCAGTTTTCCAACTTACAATGAGCAGTTCTTC.

This clonotype was recorded a few times. The chain carries TRBV12-3 or TRBV12-4 and TRBJ1-1; 7 bases are shared with TRBD1. The CDR3 has 15 residues. Trimming removed 5 bases from V and 4 bases from J; junction bases left unmatched: 10. The CDR3 loop is CASSITGTAVTEAFF. CDR3 nucleotide sequence: TGTGCCAGCAGTATCACCGGGACAGCCGTCACTGAAGCTTTCTTT.

This clonotype showed up just a few times. The genes are TRBV27 and TRBJ2-1; TRBD2 aligns across 11 bases. CDR3 length: 14 amino acids. V shed 2 bases and J 8 bases; nucleotides not matched to a gene: 2. Per germline, CDR1 MNHEY and CDR2 SMNVEV (reference sequence). The CDR3 loop reads CASSLLAGGDEQFF. The CDR3 region has the DNA TGTGCCAGCAGTTTACTAGCGGGAGGCGATGAGCAGTTCTTC.

The rearrangement uses TRBV25-1 and TRBJ2-1; 8 bases map to TRBD2. With V trimmed by 3 bases and J by 8 bases, 6 bases remained unmatched. The CDR3 length is 14 residues. Germline loops: CDR1 MGHDK, CDR2 SYGVNS. DNA of the CDR3: TGTGCCAGCAGTGACCCCAGCGGGAGCGATGAGCAGTTCTTC. Translating gives CASSDPSGSDEQFF.

The chain employs TRBV18 and TRBJ2-1, with a weak D call TRBD1 (6 bases). Germline V gene lookup returns CDR1 KGHSH and CDR2 LQKENI. This CDR3 region has 13 residues. V dropped 3 bases and J dropped 8 bases, with 11 bases sitting between them. The CDR3 loop is CASSPRQVDEQFF. CDR3 DNA sequence: TGTGCCAGCTCACCCCGACAGGTTGATGAGCAGTTCTTC. Full variable domain (rest looked up from reference TRBV18 and TRBJ2-1): NAGVMQNPRHLVRRRGQEARLRCSPMKGHSHVYWYRQLPEEGLKFMVYLQKENIIDESGMPKERFSAEFPKEGPSILRIQQVVRGDSAAYFCASSPRQVDEQFFGPGTRLTVL.

The chain employs TRBV27 and TRBJ2-5; tentative D call: TRBD1 (6 bases). Germline CDR1 and CDR2: MNHEY and SMNVEV (reference sequence). The CDR3 has 15 amino acids. The V end lost 8 bases, the J end lost 1 base, and 17 bases lay between the germline ends. The CDR3 loop reads CASSNRAVIQETQYF. The CDR3 nucleotides read TGTGCCAGCTCCAACAGGGCGGTAATCCAAGAGACCCAGTACTTC.

The chain uses TRBV3-1 and TRBJ2-5; D gene ambiguous. The V end was cut by 0 bases, the J end by 3 bases, with 11 bases between. Germline V CDR1 and CDR2: LGHDT, YNNKEL (reference sequence). This CDR3 region has 15 residues. The CDR3 nucleotides are TGTGCCAGCAGCCAAGATCGTCAGCTAAAAGAGACCCAGTACTTC. Encoded protein: CASSQDRQLKETQYF.

This clonotype came up a few times. The chain uses TRBV11-3 and TRBJ2-3; no definite D call. The CDR3 is 14 residues long. CDR1 and CDR2 from the germline V gene are SGHNT and YENEEA. Trimming cost V 1 base and J 3 bases, with 8 bases left between them. CDR3 region: CASSLGGATDTQYF. The CDR3 DNA reads as TGTGCCAGCAGCTTAGGAGGCGCGACAGATACGCAGTATTTT.

V is TRBV19 and J is TRBJ1-2; 8 bases map to TRBD1. V was clipped by 5 bases and J by 2 bases; unmatched bases: 7. The CDR3 is 15 amino acids. From germline, CDR1 is LNHDA and CDR2 SQIVND (reference sequence). In DNA form, the CDR3 reads TGTGCCAGTAGTCCCCGGACAGGGAACAACTATGGCTACACCTTC. Translation gives CASSPRTGNNYGYTF.